This T cell receptor (beta chain) was identified in a study of Graves' ophthalmopathy and Graves' hyperthyroidism. Study results and caveats: The model predicted ophthalmopathy progression with around 70% sensitivity and 72.22% specificity.

This clonotype showed up many times. Its antigen is not known. The CDR3 loop spans 14 amino acids. Unmatched junction bases numbered 10, after V lost 10 bases and J lost 3 bases. In germline, CDR1 is MNHNS, CDR2 SASEGT. TCR beta CDR3 regions were amplified from RNA transcripts. Second-round multiplex PCR came after a first-round RT-PCR that employed HTBI primers. Each CDR3 protein gets one entry after TCRdb re-called the multiplex PCR reads with MiXCR. The sample has more than 300,000 distinct CDR3 sequences; about 18% are singletons. The clonotype originates from an adult woman with stable Graves' hyperthyroidism. The chain recombines TRBV6-1 with TRBJ2-7; TRBD1 matches at 9 bases. The sample consisted of peripheral blood. In DNA, the CDR3 is TGTGCCATCTCCCGGGACAGGGAGCTCTACGAGCAGTACTTC. It translates to CAISRDRELYEQYF.